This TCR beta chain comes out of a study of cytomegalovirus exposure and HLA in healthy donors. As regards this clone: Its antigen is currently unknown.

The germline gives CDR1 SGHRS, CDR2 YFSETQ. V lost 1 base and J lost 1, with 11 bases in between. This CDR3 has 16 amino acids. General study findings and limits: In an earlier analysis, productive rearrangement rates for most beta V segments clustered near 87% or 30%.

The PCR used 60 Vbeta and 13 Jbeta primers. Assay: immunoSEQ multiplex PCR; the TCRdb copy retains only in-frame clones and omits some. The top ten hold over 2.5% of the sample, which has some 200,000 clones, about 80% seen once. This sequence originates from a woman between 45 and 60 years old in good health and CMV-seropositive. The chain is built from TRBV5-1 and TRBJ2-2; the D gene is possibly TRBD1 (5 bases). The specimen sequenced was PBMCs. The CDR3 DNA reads TGCGCCAGCAGCTTGATGGGGCCGTGGAACACCGGGGAGCTGTTTTTT. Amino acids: CASSLMGPWNTGELFF.